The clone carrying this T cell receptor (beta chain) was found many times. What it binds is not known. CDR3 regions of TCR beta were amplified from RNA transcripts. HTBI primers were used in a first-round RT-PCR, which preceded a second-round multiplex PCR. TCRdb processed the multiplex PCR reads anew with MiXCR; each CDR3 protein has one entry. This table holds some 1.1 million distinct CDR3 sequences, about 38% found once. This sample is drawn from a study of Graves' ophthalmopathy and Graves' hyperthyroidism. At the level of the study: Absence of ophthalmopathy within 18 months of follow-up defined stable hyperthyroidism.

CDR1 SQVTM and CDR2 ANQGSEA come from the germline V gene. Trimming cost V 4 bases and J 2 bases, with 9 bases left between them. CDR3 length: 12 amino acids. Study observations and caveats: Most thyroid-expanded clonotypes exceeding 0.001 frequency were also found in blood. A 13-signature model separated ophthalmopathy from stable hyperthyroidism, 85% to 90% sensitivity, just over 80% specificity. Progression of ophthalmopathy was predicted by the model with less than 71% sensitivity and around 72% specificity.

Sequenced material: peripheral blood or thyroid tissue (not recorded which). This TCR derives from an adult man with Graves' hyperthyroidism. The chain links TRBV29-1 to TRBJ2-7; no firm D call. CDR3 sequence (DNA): TGCAGCGTTGCTTACAGTGCCTACGAGCAGTACTTC. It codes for CSVAYSAYEQYF.